These T cell receptor beta chains were read from a single sample in a study of cytomegalovirus exposure and HLA in healthy donors. Profiling relied on immunoSEQ multiplex PCR, and the TCRdb table lists in-frame clones only, not all of them. Of roughly 120,000 clones in the sample, approximately 80% were seen once. Sequenced: PBMCs. These receptors originate from a male donor in good health and CMV-seropositive. The CDR3 runs from the conserved cysteine through the conserved F or W. The D gene is left open where the match is weak.

len,d_gene,v_gene,CDR3aa
16,TRBD2,TRBV29-1,CSAYARLAGGANEQFF
15,TRBD2,TRBV18,CASSPRERELVEQYF
15,-,TRBV28,CASSLGGARGNTIYF
15,TRBD1,TRBV27,CASSLRAGGGQPQHF
14,-,TRBV18,CASSPDRGNGKLFF
17,TRBD1,TRBV28,CASRSAGWDRSNQPQHF
15,-,TRBV6-6,CASSFEWTSYNEQFF
14,-,TRBV27,CASSKLLPSGELFF
16,-,TRBV14,CASSQEGGLLNTEAFF
19,TRBD2,TRBV7-8,CASSPGGLAEPRDANIQYF
14,-,TRBV25-1,CASSPGQSNYGYTF
11,-,TRBV21-1,CASSEVYEQYF
12,-,TRBV7-2,CASSLSSYEQYF
15,-,TRBV28,CASSPEGFLGHEQYF
16,-,TRBV5-6,CASSPGGPGSGNTIYF
14,-,TRBV11-2,CASSVTTRTGELFF
12,-,TRBV2,CASIAVQETQYF